The T cell receptor beta chain under discussion was sequenced for a study of T cell changes during pregnancy in multiple sclerosis. From germline, CDR1 is SGHTA and CDR2 FQGNSA. This CDR3 spans 14 amino acids. V lost 2 bases and J 5 bases, leaving 12 bases between the germline ends. Sequencing used immunoSEQ multiplex PCR; TCRdb keeps in-frame clones, though not all of them. The table has over 85,000 clones, approximately 89% seen once. The sequence derives from a female donor in good health, enrolled as a control in a pregnancy study. The genes are TRBV7-2 and TRBJ1-1, with D possibly being TRBD1 (6 bases). The sequencing used peripheral blood, collected in the first trimester of pregnancy. The CDR3 region has the DNA TGTGCCAGCAGCTTAAACAGGGTTGGTACTGAAGCTTTCTTT. This encodes CASSLNRVGTEAFF. Full variable domain (remainder filled in from reference TRBV7-2 and TRBJ1-1): GAGVSQSPSNKVTEKGKDVELRCDPISGHTALYWYRQSLGQGLEFLIYFQGNSAPDKSGLPSDRFSAERTGGSVSTLTIQRTQQEDSAVYLCASSLNRVGTEAFFGQGTRLTVV.